What follows are 5 T cell receptor beta chains derived from one specimen sequenced in a study of shared clonotypes between healthy human individuals. The assay was immunoSEQ multiplex PCR, and TCRdb's table has in-frame clones only and misses some. The table includes almost 750,000 clones, 72% detected once. Specimen: memory CD4+ T cells sorted from blood. The subset is: CD45RA-negative fraction. The receptors originated from a woman in her twenties or thirties in good health.

V is TRBV5-4 and J is TRBJ2-7; 9 positions match TRBD2. V was pared by 3 bases and J by 6 bases, with 10 bases of the junction left unmatched. The CDR3 totals 15 residues. Germline loops: CDR1 SGHNT, CDR2 YYREEE (reference sequence). The CDR3 DNA reads as TGTGCCAGCAGCTCGAGCGGGAGGCCCTTGGGCGAGCAGTACTTC. This translates into CASSSSGRPLGEQYF.

About this clone: A much larger clone lies one base from this, so it may be a read error. Other nucleotide sequences from this sample produce the same CDR3. V gene TRBV5-1 combines with J gene TRBJ2-3, with D hard to call. The CDR3 has 13 residues. Germline CDR1 and CDR2: SGHRS and YFSETQ. V gave up 0 bases and J gave up 3 bases, with 5 bases separating them. The CDR3 DNA sequence: TGCGCCAGCAGCTTGGGGGGTACAGATACGCAGTATTTT. Amino acids: CASSLGGTDTQYF. The full variable domain, completed using reference TRBV5-1 and TRBJ2-3, is KAGVTQTPRYLIKTRGQQVTLSCSPISGHRSVSWYQQTPGQGLQFLFEYFSETQRNKGNFPGRFSGRQFSNSRSEMNVSTLELGDSALYLCASSLGGTDTQYFGPGTRLTVL.

The V and J genes are TRBV29-1 and TRBJ1-1, with no clear D. Germline assignment: CDR1 SQVTM and CDR2 ANQGSEA. The V and J ends lost 4 bases and 6 bases respectively, with 3 bases between them. This CDR3 contains 9 residues. The CDR3 DNA follows: TGCAGCGTTGGTCCTGAAGCTTTCTTT. As protein: CSVGPEAFF.

The rearrangement joins TRBV27 to TRBJ2-5; 9 nucleotides agree with TRBD1. Losses at the gene ends were 6 bases for V and 6 bases for J; bases not matched to a gene: 11. The CDR3 has 15 residues. Germline V CDR1 and CDR2: MNHEY, SMNVEV (reference sequence). CDR3 residues: CASRQGTGYVQTQYF. The DNA of the CDR3 is TGTGCCAGCAGACAAGGGACAGGGTATGTCCAGACCCAGTACTTC.

The chain links TRBV6-1 to TRBJ2-3; maybe TRBD2 (6 bases). CDR1 is MNHNS, CDR2 SASEGT, per germline. This CDR3 has 13 amino acids. V was pared by 8 bases and J by 4 bases, with 13 bases between. Written as DNA, the CDR3 is TGTGCCAGCGGAGGGCAAAGCGCAGATACGCAGTATTTT. This encodes CASGGQSADTQYF.